This TCR beta chain is drawn from a study of blood T cell repertoires in COVID-19. On the study more broadly: The origin of the acute and convalescent COVID-19 samples was the United States, Italy and Spain. The cDNA or gDNA used as material had been derived from T cells, B-cell-depleted T cells, or PBMCs.

Trimming cost V 2 bases and J 0 bases, with 7 bases left between them. The CDR3 is 14 amino acids. Germline V CDR1 and CDR2: SGDLS, YYNGEE. As handled by the study authors: Estimation of nucleated cell counts relied on the amplification of reference gene primers. The protocol was immunoSEQ multiplex PCR, while the TCRdb copy is restricted to in-frame clones and leaves out a portion. The V and J calls and clone size were taken over from that table, and D and trimming were inferred from the DNA. This table holds under 250,000 clones, around 82% found once. The sample was peripheral blood. The TCR comes from a man in his forties or fifties with active or convalescent COVID-19. The V gene is TRBV9, the J gene TRBJ2-3; tentatively, D is TRBD2 (5 bases). CDR3 nucleotide sequence: TGTGCCAGCAGCGTGACGGGGAGCACAGATACGCAGTATTTT. It codes for CASSVTGSTDTQYF.